This entry lists 25 T cell receptor beta chains sequenced from one sample in a study of cytomegalovirus exposure and HLA in healthy donors. Measured with immunoSEQ multiplex PCR; TCRdb has only the in-frame clones, and not every one. This table has about 160,000 clones, 85% to 90% appearing once. Input material: PBMCs. The receptors were gathered from a man younger than 30 in good health and CMV-seropositive.

The V and J genes are TRBV16 and TRBJ1-1; 8 bases fit TRBD1. The CDR3 runs to 15 residues. Trimming removed 4 bases from V and 7 bases from J; junction bases left unmatched: 11. Germline CDR1 reads KGHSY; CDR2 reads FQNENV. DNA of the CDR3: TGTGCCAGCAGCCTAGAACAGGGGGGAATTAGTGAAGCTTTCTTT. This encodes CASSLEQGGISEAFF.

This chain connects TRBV9 to TRBJ2-7; 7 bases fit TRBD1. V lost 2 bases, J lost 4 bases, and 6 bases stayed unmatched. The CDR3 is 14 amino acids. The germline gives CDR1 SGDLS, CDR2 YYNGEE. The CDR3 DNA reads TGTGCCAGCAGCGTCGAGGGGGCAGCTTACGAGCAGTACTTC. It specifies CASSVEGAAYEQYF.

The J gene is TRBJ2-1, the V gene TRBV27; D gene uncertain. Deletions cut 3 bases from V and 5 bases from J, with 5 bases between. This CDR3 has 12 amino acids. Germline values: CDR1 MNHEY, CDR2 SMNVEV (reference sequence). This chain's CDR3 is CASSFPNNEQFF. For the CDR3, the DNA is TGTGCCAGCAGTTTCCCCAACAATGAGCAGTTCTTC.

The chain couples TRBV2 to TRBJ2-1; 9 nucleotides align to TRBD2. The CDR3 loop spans 15 amino acids. Trimming at V came to 9 bases and at J to 7 bases, leaving 13 bases not matched to a gene. Germline loops: CDR1 SNHLY, CDR2 FYNNEI. The CDR3 region has the DNA TGTGCCAGTCAGGAGGGTAGGAGCGGGAGGAATGAGCAGTTCTTC. This translates into CASQEGRSGRNEQFF.

The V and J genes are TRBV7-3 and TRBJ2-1, with D perhaps matching TRBD2 (5 bases). The germline gives CDR1 SGHTA, CDR2 FQGTGA. This CDR3 comprises 13 residues. Between the trimmed V and J ends, which lost 2 bases and 5 bases, there was a span of 7 bases. In DNA, the CDR3 is TGTGCCAGCAGCTTATCTAGCCACAATGAGCAGTTCTTC. This translates into CASSLSSHNEQFF.

This rearrangement joins TRBV6-6 to TRBJ2-7; D ambiguous. Trimming shortened V by 2 bases and J by 0 bases, and 5 bases separated the two germline ends. Germline V gene lookup returns CDR1 MNHNY and CDR2 SVGAGI (reference sequence). The CDR3 has 13 residues. DNA of the CDR3: TGTGCCAGCAGTTACGCTAGCTCCTACGAGCAGTACTTC. Its translation: CASSYASSYEQYF.

This clone was found once. V usage is TRBV6-1 and J usage is TRBJ2-5; tentatively, D is TRBD2 (6 bases). The CDR3 is 14 amino acids. V lost 1 base to trimming and J lost 3 bases, with 9 bases between them. Looked up from germline, CDR1 is MNHNS and CDR2 is SASEGT. The CDR3 spells CASSEGDLKETQYF. Here the CDR3 DNA reads TGTGCCAGCAGTGAAGGGGACTTAAAAGAGACCCAGTACTTC.

About this clone: The junction shows a germline mismatch at one end, possibly a read error. J is TRBJ2-1 and V is TRBV7-7; TRBD1 matches at 8 bases. The V gene's germline CDR1 is SSHAT and CDR2 FNYEAQ (reference sequence). The CDR3 is 15 residues long. CDR3 coding DNA: TGTGCTAGCAGCTTAGCCGACAGGGGTCTGAATGAGCAGTTCTTC. Its protein is CASSLADRGLNEQFF.

CDR3 region: CASIQWGLNTGELFF. The CDR3 bases are TGTGCCAGCATCCAATGGGGACTCAACACCGGGGAGCTGTTTTTT. The chain carries TRBV28 and TRBJ2-2, with D perhaps TRBD2 (6 bases). V dropped 7 bases and J dropped 2 bases, with 14 bases sitting between them. The CDR3 spans 15 residues. Per germline, CDR1 MDHEN and CDR2 SYDVKM.

The DNA for the CDR3 is TGTGCCAGCAGCTTATTTCACAGGGGGAAGTCCTACGAGCAGTACTTC. Translated, it gives CASSLFHRGKSYEQYF. This chain joins TRBV7-9 and TRBJ2-7; 8 bases align to TRBD1. This CDR3 contains 16 residues. The germline CDR1 and CDR2 sequences are SEHNR and FQNEAQ (reference sequence). V shed 2 bases, J shed 1 base, and the junction held 7 bases outside the gene matches.

This chain links TRBV9 with TRBJ2-1; 9 bases align to TRBD2. With 7 bases clipped from V and 3 bases from J, the junction kept 2 bases outside the gene matches. This CDR3 has 13 residues. Germline values: CDR1 SGDLS, CDR2 YYNGEE. The chain's CDR3 is CASGTSSYNEQFF. In DNA, the CDR3 is TGTGCCAGCGGGACTAGCAGCTACAATGAGCAGTTCTTC. Looking up the rest from reference TRBV9 and TRBJ2-1 gives the full variable domain: DSGVTQTPKHLITATGQRVTLRCSPRSGDLSVYWYQQSLDQGLQFLIQYYNGEERAKGNILERFSAQQFPDLHSELNLSSLELGDSALYFCASGTSSYNEQFFGPGTRLTVL.

The chain links TRBV7-2 to TRBJ2-1; TRBD1 is a possible D gene (7 bases). Trimming pared 6 bases from V and 9 bases from J, leaving 12 bases between. Germline CDR1 is SGHTA and CDR2 is FQGNSA. CDR3 length: 12 amino acids. The CDR3 here is CASRDQGGEQFF. The CDR3 region has the DNA TGTGCCAGCAGAGATCAGGGGGGTGAGCAGTTCTTC.

This rearrangement joins TRBV10-1 to TRBJ2-1; D perhaps matches TRBD1 (5 bases). The CDR3 is made up of 12 amino acids. Trimming left V 3 bases short and J 7 bases short, with 7 bases between. The germline V gene has CDR1 WNHNN and CDR2 SYGVQD (reference sequence). This CDR3 reads CASSDRVNEQFF. CDR3 DNA: TGCGCCAGCAGTGACAGGGTGAATGAGCAGTTCTTC.

This clone was seen only a few times. V gene TRBV30 combines with J gene TRBJ1-2; no clear D. Germline CDR1 GTSNPN, CDR2 SVGIG (reference sequence). CDR3 length equals 15 residues. Deletions cut 4 bases from V and 5 bases from J, with 20 bases between. The CDR3 nucleotides read TGTGCCTGGAAAAAGGAGGCCGGGCGAGGTTATGGCTACACCTTC. Translation gives CAWKKEAGRGYGYTF.

The rearrangement uses TRBV29-1 and TRBJ2-7; tentative D call: TRBD1 (6 bases). V was cut by 7 bases and J by 2 bases, with 12 bases left in between. Germline-derived CDR1 and CDR2 are SQVTM and ANQGSEA. The CDR3 is 12 amino acids. The CDR3, as DNA: TGCAGCGCTCGGACAGTAACCTACGAGCAGTACTTC. It codes for CSARTVTYEQYF.

V gene TRBV9 combines with J gene TRBJ2-3, with 10 nucleotides matching TRBD1. V gave up 4 bases and J gave up 2 bases; unmatched junction bases: 4. The CDR3 is 15 residues long. Germline lookup yields CDR1 SGDLS and CDR2 YYNGEE. CDR3 nucleotides: TGTGCCAGCAGCCCCGGGACAGGGGACACAGATACGCAGTATTTT. It translates to CASSPGTGDTDTQYF.

The chain links TRBV11-3 to TRBJ2-1, with 8 bases matching TRBD2. V dropped 3 bases and J dropped 5; count of bases not matched to a gene: 3. Germline lookup yields CDR1 SGHNT and CDR2 YENEEA. The CDR3 runs 14 residues. The CDR3: CASSLGGRHNEQFF. The CDR3 DNA sequence: TGTGCCAGCAGCTTGGGCGGGAGGCACAATGAGCAGTTCTTC.

Only one count was recorded for this clone. This chain links TRBV6-1 with TRBJ2-1; D may be TRBD2 (5 bases). The length of the CDR3 is 15 residues. Looked up from germline, CDR1 is MNHNS and CDR2 is SASEGT. The V and J ends lost 6 bases and 0 bases respectively, with 12 bases between them. CDR3 bases: TGTGCCAGCAGCAATAGAGCGGACTCCTACAATGAGCAGTTCTTC. Encoded protein: CASSNRADSYNEQFF.

The chain has TRBV10-3 and TRBJ2-5, with D possibly TRBD2 on 6 matching bases. CDR1 and CDR2 from the germline V gene are ENHRY and SYGVKD. Trimming took off 6 bases at V and 5 bases at J, with 16 bases between the two ends. The CDR3 has 14 residues. As DNA, the CDR3 is TGTGCCATCAGCCCCAGGGAGGAGAGCGAGACCCAGTACTTC. Translated, it gives CAISPREESETQYF.

The chain carries TRBV20-1 and TRBJ1-1; D uncertain. The germline CDR1 and CDR2 sequences are DFQATT and SNEGSKA (reference sequence). This CDR3 comprises 11 residues. The V and J ends lost 8 bases and 1 base respectively, with 8 bases between them. Here the CDR3 DNA reads TGCAGTTTCGAGGGGAACACTGAAGCTTTCTTT. Translated, it gives CSFEGNTEAFF.

The J gene is TRBJ2-6, the V gene TRBV27; 8 bases are shared with TRBD1. V shed 6 bases, J shed 2 bases, and the junction held 6 bases outside the gene matches. The germline V gene encodes CDR1 MNHEY and CDR2 SMNVEV (reference sequence). The CDR3 length is 16 residues. CDR3 residues: CASRTGGTAGANVLTF. The CDR3 nucleotides read TGTGCCAGCAGAACAGGGGGGACTGCTGGGGCCAACGTCCTGACTTTC.

This chain joins TRBV28 and TRBJ2-1; 9 bases match TRBD2. Trimming removed 9 bases from V and 2 bases from J; junction bases left unmatched: 5. Germline lookup yields CDR1 MDHEN and CDR2 SYDVKM. This CDR3 spans 14 amino acids. CDR3 in DNA: TGTGCCAGTCTAGCGGGACCGACCTACAATGAGCAGTTCTTC. Protein sequence: CASLAGPTYNEQFF.

The DNA of the CDR3 is TGTGCCAGCAGCCCCCTAGCGGCTCCCTACGAGCAGTACTTC. Its protein is CASSPLAAPYEQYF. The chain is built from TRBV7-8 and TRBJ2-7; 7 nucleotides agree with TRBD2. With V trimmed by 5 bases and J by 2 bases, 6 bases remained unmatched. This CDR3 contains 14 residues. CDR1 and CDR2 (germline): SGHVS, FQNEAQ.

The CDR3 nucleotides read TGTGCCAGCAGCTTGGGACAGGCGAACTATGGCTACACCTTC. The encoded protein is CASSLGQANYGYTF. The J gene is TRBJ1-2, the V gene TRBV5-6, with D tentatively TRBD1 (6 bases). Germline values: CDR1 SGHDT, CDR2 YYEEEE. The CDR3 spans 14 residues. Trimming left V 0 bases short and J 2 bases short, with 8 bases between. Together with reference TRBV5-6 and TRBJ1-2, the CDR3 gives the full variable domain: DAGVTQSPTHLIKTRGQQVTLRCSPKSGHDTVSWYQQALGQGPQFIFQYYEEEERQRGNFPDRFSGHQFPNYSSELNVNALLLGDSALYLCASSLGQANYGYTFGSGTRLTVV.

The chain uses TRBV5-1 and TRBJ2-7; 10 nucleotides align to TRBD2. After removal of 3 bases from V and 12 bases from J, the junction contained 9 bases not matched to a gene. The CDR3 has 13 amino acids. Germline-derived CDR1 and CDR2 are SGHRS and YFSETQ. The CDR3: CASSWTTSGVRYF. The CDR3 nucleotides read TGCGCCAGCAGCTGGACCACTAGCGGGGTCCGGTACTTC. Supplemented by reference TRBV5-1 and TRBJ2-7, the full variable domain reads KAGVTQTPRYLIKTRGQQVTLSCSPISGHRSVSWYQQTPGQGLQFLFEYFSETQRNKGNFPGRFSGRQFSNSRSEMNVSTLELGDSALYLCASSWTTSGVRYFGPGTRLTVT.